The 10 T cell receptor beta chains presented below share a single source sample, sequenced in a study of follicular helper T cells after annual influenza vaccination. As to time point: 2015-2016 season, 7 days after influenza vaccination. Profiled with immunoSEQ multiplex PCR; TCRdb holds only in-frame clones, not every one. This sample has approximately 11,000 clones, with 80% to 90% found just once. Sequences were derived from CXCR5+ CD38- circulating T follicular helper cells from blood, sampled 7 days after influenza vaccination. Subset noted: circulating Tfh, non-naive CD4+CXCR5+PD-1+ (ICOS+CD38+ or ICOS-CD38-). The receptors were gathered from an adult who received the influenza vaccine.

This chain links TRBV18 with TRBJ1-1; a possible D gene is TRBD1 (5 bases). V was trimmed by 3 bases and J by 6 bases, leaving 14 bases between them. The CDR3 length is 14 residues. Germline loops: CDR1 KGHSH, CDR2 LQKENI. The CDR3 sequence: CASSPDRKVAEAFF. Here the CDR3 DNA reads TGTGCCAGCTCACCTGACAGAAAAGTGGCTGAAGCTTTCTTT. Drawing the rest from reference TRBV18 and TRBJ1-1, the complete variable domain is NAGVMQNPRHLVRRRGQEARLRCSPMKGHSHVYWYRQLPEEGLKFMVYLQKENIIDESGMPKERFSAEFPKEGPSILRIQQVVRGDSAAYFCASSPDRKVAEAFFGQGTRLTVV.

This clone was picked up one time. This chain uses TRBV7-8 with TRBJ2-3, with D possibly TRBD1 on 6 matching bases. The ends were cut back, 4 bases at V and 2 bases at J, with 16 bases in the middle. CDR1 and CDR2 (germline): SGHVS, FQNEAQ. The CDR3 covers 16 residues. CDR3 DNA sequence: TGTGCCAGCAGCTCACACAGGGATGGGGCCACAGATACGCAGTATTTT. Translation gives CASSSHRDGATDTQYF.

The V and J genes are TRBV5-1 and TRBJ2-1; D might be TRBD1 or TRBD2, each matching 5 bases. The CDR3 has 15 amino acids. Trimming removed 6 bases at V and 4 bases at J, with 17 bases between. Per the germline V gene, CDR1 is SGHRS and CDR2 is YFSETQ. The CDR3 DNA sequence: TGCGCCAGCACCACAGGTGTGGGAGATTACAATGAGCAGTTCTTC. Residues: CASTTGVGDYNEQFF.

V is TRBV5-1 and J is TRBJ2-3; 7 bases match TRBD1. The ends lost 4 bases at V and 2 bases at J; junction bases unmatched: 4. Germline loops: CDR1 SGHRS, CDR2 YFSETQ. CDR3 length equals 14 residues. CDR3: CASSPGQTTDTQYF. CDR3 in DNA: TGCGCCAGCAGCCCGGGACAGACCACAGATACGCAGTATTTT.

V gene TRBV19 combines with J gene TRBJ1-4, with D maybe TRBD1 (5 bases). Per the germline V gene, CDR1 is LNHDA and CDR2 is SQIVND (reference sequence). The CDR3 contains 14 residues. Trimming left V 7 bases short and J 7 bases short, with 16 bases between. CDR3 DNA sequence: TGTGCCAGTAATCCCCCTGGGGGTTCTGAAAAACTGTTTTTT. Protein sequence: CASNPPGGSEKLFF.

The rearrangement joins TRBV5-6 to TRBJ1-6; 9 nucleotides line up with TRBD1. This CDR3 has 16 residues. V shed 4 bases and J 4 bases; nucleotides not matched to a gene: 6. Germline loops: CDR1 SGHDT, CDR2 YYEEEE. CDR3 in DNA: TGTGCCAGCAGCCAATCCGGGACAGGGTATAATTCACCCCTCCACTTT. It codes for CASSQSGTGYNSPLHF.

This chain joins TRBV7-9 and TRBJ1-6, with a weak D call TRBD1 (5 bases). V lost 3 bases and J lost 8, with 14 bases in between. The V gene's germline CDR1 is SEHNR and CDR2 FQNEAQ (reference sequence). CDR3 size: 15 residues. CDR3 sequence reads: CASSFRGGVYSPLHF. CDR3 coding DNA: TGTGCCAGCAGCTTTCGGGGGGGGGTGTATTCACCCCTCCACTTT.

Here the CDR3 DNA reads TGCGCCAGCCGCCCGCGAGCGGATGAGGTCGAGCAGTACTTC. It encodes CASRPRADEVEQYF. The V and J genes are TRBV5-1 and TRBJ2-7; tentatively, D is TRBD2 (5 bases). CDR1 SGHRS and CDR2 YFSETQ come from the germline V gene. The length of the CDR3 is 14 residues. V gave up 7 bases and J gave up 6 bases, with 20 bases separating them.

The rearrangement uses TRBV19 and TRBJ1-2, with 8 bases identical to TRBD1. Per the germline V gene, CDR1 is LNHDA and CDR2 is SQIVND (reference sequence). With V trimmed by 3 bases and J by 4 bases, 7 bases remained unmatched. This CDR3 contains 15 residues. The CDR3 sequence: CASSIPQGAIYGYTF. The CDR3 DNA is TGTGCCAGTAGTATCCCTCAGGGGGCAATCTATGGCTACACCTTC.

This chain uses TRBV7-2 with TRBJ1-1; D is possibly TRBD1 (5 bases). This CDR3 has 13 amino acids. V lost 5 bases and J 9 bases, leaving 16 bases between the germline ends. From germline, CDR1 is SGHTA and CDR2 FQGNSA. The DNA of the CDR3 is TGTGCCAGCAGCATACCCGGGACTCCTAAAGCTTTCTTT. Encoded protein: CASSIPGTPKAFF. Full variable domain (rest looked up from reference TRBV7-2 and TRBJ1-1): GAGVSQSPSNKVTEKGKDVELRCDPISGHTALYWYRQSLGQGLEFLIYFQGNSAPDKSGLPSDRFSAERTGGSVSTLTIQRTQQEDSAVYLCASSIPGTPKAFFGQGTRLTVV.